This T cell receptor beta chain was captured by sequencing in a study of T cells in Graves' hyperthyroidism and ophthalmopathy. Findings and limits, study-wide: Most expanded thyroid clonotypes above 0.001 recurred in blood.

Recently diagnosed hyperthyroidism of less than 2 months' duration affected patients aged 18 to 65. Exclusion of patients followed from uncontrolled infection, other autoimmune disease, pregnancy or lactation. Authors of the study amplified TCR beta CDR3 regions from RNA transcripts. Initially, a first-round RT-PCR of the TCR CDR3 employed the HTBI primer set. TCRdb processed the multiplex PCR reads anew with MiXCR; each CDR3 protein has one entry. The table has hundreds of thousands of distinct CDR3 sequences, less than 15% seen once. Germline V gene sequence: CDR1 MDHEN, CDR2 SYDVKM. The CDR3 extends over 15 amino acids. With 3 bases removed from V and 0 bases from J, the gap between germline ends came to 9 bases. This clonotype showed up many times. Its antigen is not known.

The chain carries TRBV28 and TRBJ2-1; D gene unclear. The sequencing sample was made of blood. The sequence came from a woman aged 18-29 years with Graves' hyperthyroidism. Here the CDR3 DNA reads TGTGCCAGCAGTTTTGGGGAATTCTCCTACAATGAGCAGTTCTTC. Translation: CASSFGEFSYNEQFF.